Following are 9 T cell receptor beta chains from one sample sequenced in a study of T cell repertoires in cytomegalovirus infection. Their target antigens are unknown. MiXCR, applied by TCRdb to the reads, yields one record per CDR3 protein. The repertoire holds approximately 110,000 distinct CDR3 sequences, over 30% seen once, with around 54% in the top ten. The specimen was CD8+ T cells from cultured PBMCs, collected from culture after CMV antigen stimulation. The receptors derive from a human donor in good health (CMV status not recorded). Some clones in this sample may be carry-over from other donors' samples.

This clonotype was seen at least ten times. V gene TRBV7-2 combines with J gene TRBJ1-6; D is uncertain. The CDR3 contains 19 residues. V was clipped by 5 bases and J by 0 bases, with 20 bases between them. Germline values: CDR1 SGHTA, CDR2 FQGNSA. CDR3 coding DNA: TGTGCCAGCAGCACCAGGCCCCCTTTTGATCGCTCCTATAATTCACCCCTCCACTTT. Translation: CASSTRPPFDRSYNSPLHF.

This clonotype was seen ten or more times. The V and J genes are TRBV7-2 and TRBJ2-3; 11 nucleotides line up with TRBD2. V dropped 8 bases and J dropped 3; count of bases not matched to a gene: 4. CDR3 length equals 14 residues. The germline V gene encodes CDR1 SGHTA and CDR2 FQGNSA. The CDR3 reads CASGSSGGTDTQYF. The CDR3 DNA follows: TGTGCCAGCGGCTCTAGCGGGGGGACAGATACGCAGTATTTT.

The V and J genes are TRBV7-9 and TRBJ2-1; 7 bases are shared with TRBD2. The CDR3 is 19 amino acids. Germline assignment: CDR1 SEHNR and CDR2 FQNEAQ (reference sequence). V lost 2 bases, J lost 4 bases, and 17 bases stayed unmatched. The DNA of the CDR3 is TGTGCCAGCAGCTTATTCCCGGGACTAAGCGGGGAGTTATACAATGAGCAGTTCTTC. Residues: CASSLFPGLSGELYNEQFF.

The chain couples TRBV5-6 to TRBJ2-1; D not certain. The V and J ends lost 0 bases and 4 bases respectively, with 2 bases between them. Germline lookup yields CDR1 SGHDT and CDR2 YYEEEE. This CDR3 has 12 amino acids. For the CDR3, the DNA is TGTGCCAGCAGCTTGGTGTACAATGAGCAGTTCTTC. Protein: CASSLVYNEQFF. The variable domain in full, with the rest retrieved from reference TRBV5-6 and TRBJ2-1, is DAGVTQSPTHLIKTRGQQVTLRCSPKSGHDTVSWYQQALGQGPQFIFQYYEEEERQRGNFPDRFSGHQFPNYSSELNVNALLLGDSALYLCASSLVYNEQFFGPGTRLTVL.

The chain carries TRBV19 and TRBJ1-5; unclear D gene. The V end was cut by 5 bases, the J end by 5 bases, with 13 bases between. Germline assignment: CDR1 LNHDA and CDR2 SQIVND (reference sequence). The CDR3 length is 14 residues. This chain's CDR3 is CASSVGFVHQPQHF. CDR3 nucleotides: TGTGCCAGTAGTGTAGGGTTCGTCCATCAGCCCCAGCATTTT.

A few counts support this clonotype. The chain carries TRBV24-1 and TRBJ2-1, with 11 bases fitting TRBD2. Losses at the gene ends were 3 bases for V and 0 bases for J; bases not matched to a gene: 0. The CDR3 is 16 amino acids. The germline V gene has CDR1 KGHDR and CDR2 SFDVKD. CDR3 DNA sequence: TGTGCCACCAGTGATACTAGCGGGGGCTCCTACAATGAGCAGTTCTTC. Translation: CATSDTSGGSYNEQFF.

This clonotype has at least ten counts. V usage is TRBV7-9 and J usage is TRBJ2-3, with 7 bases identical to TRBD2. Germline CDR1 is SEHNR and CDR2 is FQNEAQ (reference sequence). The V and J ends lost 1 base and 0 bases, in that order; junction bases with no gene match: 4. This CDR3 spans 16 amino acids. The CDR3 DNA is TGTGCCAGCAGCTTAGAGCCTAGCGGTAGCACAGATACGCAGTATTTT. Translating gives CASSLEPSGSTDTQYF.

This clonotype showed up just a few times. V gene TRBV7-9 combines with J gene TRBJ1-4; the match to TRBD1 covers 10 bases. This CDR3 is built from 15 residues. V lost 6 bases and J lost 6; bases outside the gene matches: 7. Germline V lookup: CDR1 SEHNR, CDR2 FQNEAQ (reference sequence). CDR3 residues: CASRKGQGRDEKLFF. The CDR3 nucleotides read TGTGCCAGCAGGAAGGGACAGGGGCGGGATGAAAAACTGTTTTTT.

This chain joins TRBV6-6 and TRBJ2-5, with 7 bases lining up with TRBD1. This CDR3 has 16 amino acids. Germline CDR1 is MNHNY and CDR2 is SVGAGI (reference sequence). The ends lost 5 bases at V and 2 bases at J; junction bases unmatched: 11. The CDR3 sequence is CASSVIWDRLQETQYF. CDR3 in DNA: TGTGCCAGCAGTGTGATCTGGGACAGACTACAAGAGACCCAGTACTTC.